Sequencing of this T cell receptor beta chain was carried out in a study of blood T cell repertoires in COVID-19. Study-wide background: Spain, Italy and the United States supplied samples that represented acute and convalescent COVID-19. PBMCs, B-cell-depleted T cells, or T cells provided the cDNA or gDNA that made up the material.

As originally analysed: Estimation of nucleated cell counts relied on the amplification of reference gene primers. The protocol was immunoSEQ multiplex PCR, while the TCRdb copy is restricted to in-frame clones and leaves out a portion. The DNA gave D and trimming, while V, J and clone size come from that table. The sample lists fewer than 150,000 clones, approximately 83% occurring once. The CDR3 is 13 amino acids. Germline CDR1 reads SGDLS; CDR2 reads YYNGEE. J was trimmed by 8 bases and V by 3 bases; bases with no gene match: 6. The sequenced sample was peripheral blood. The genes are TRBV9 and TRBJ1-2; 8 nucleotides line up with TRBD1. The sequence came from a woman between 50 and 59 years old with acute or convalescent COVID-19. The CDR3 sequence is CASSADRVHGYTF. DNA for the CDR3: TGTGCCAGCAGCGCGGACAGGGTTCACGGCTACACCTTC.